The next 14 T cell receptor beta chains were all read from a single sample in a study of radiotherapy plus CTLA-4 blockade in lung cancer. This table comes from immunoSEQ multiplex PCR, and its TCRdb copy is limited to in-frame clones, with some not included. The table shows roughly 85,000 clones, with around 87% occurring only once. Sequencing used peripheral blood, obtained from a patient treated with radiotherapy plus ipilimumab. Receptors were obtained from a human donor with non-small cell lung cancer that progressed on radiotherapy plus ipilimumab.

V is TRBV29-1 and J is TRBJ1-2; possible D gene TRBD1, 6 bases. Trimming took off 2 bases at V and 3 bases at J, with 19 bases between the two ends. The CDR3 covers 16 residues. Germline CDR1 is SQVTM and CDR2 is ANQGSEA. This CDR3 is CSVEPPKGVLYYGYTF. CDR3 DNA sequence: TGCAGCGTTGAACCCCCGAAGGGGGTCCTATACTATGGCTACACCTTC.

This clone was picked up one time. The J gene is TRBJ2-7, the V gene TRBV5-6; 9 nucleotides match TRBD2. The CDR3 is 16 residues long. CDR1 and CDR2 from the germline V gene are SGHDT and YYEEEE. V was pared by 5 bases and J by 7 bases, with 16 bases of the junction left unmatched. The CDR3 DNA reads TGTGCCAGCAGGGGCACTGGCGGCGGGAGGGCCGGAGAGCAGTACTTC. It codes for CASRGTGGGRAGEQYF.

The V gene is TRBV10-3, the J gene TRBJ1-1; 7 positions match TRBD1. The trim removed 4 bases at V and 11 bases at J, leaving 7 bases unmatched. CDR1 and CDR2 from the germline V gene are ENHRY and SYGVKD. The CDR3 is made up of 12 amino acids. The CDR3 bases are TGTGCCATCAGTGGAGGGGACAGTAGGGCTTTCTTT. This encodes CAISGGDSRAFF.

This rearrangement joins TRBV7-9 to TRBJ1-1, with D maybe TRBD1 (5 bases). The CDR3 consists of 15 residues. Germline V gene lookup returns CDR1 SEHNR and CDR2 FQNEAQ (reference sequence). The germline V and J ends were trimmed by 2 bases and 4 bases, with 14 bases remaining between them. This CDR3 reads CASSLRPLGGTEAFF. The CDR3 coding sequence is TGTGCCAGCAGCTTACGGCCCCTCGGGGGCACTGAAGCTTTCTTT.

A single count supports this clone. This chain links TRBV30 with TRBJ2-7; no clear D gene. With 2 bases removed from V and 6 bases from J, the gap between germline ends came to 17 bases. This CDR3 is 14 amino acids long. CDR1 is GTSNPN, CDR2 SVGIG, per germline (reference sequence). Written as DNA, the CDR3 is TGTGCCTGGAGTTCTGGCCCACTCCCAACCGAGCAGTACTTC. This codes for CAWSSGPLPTEQYF.

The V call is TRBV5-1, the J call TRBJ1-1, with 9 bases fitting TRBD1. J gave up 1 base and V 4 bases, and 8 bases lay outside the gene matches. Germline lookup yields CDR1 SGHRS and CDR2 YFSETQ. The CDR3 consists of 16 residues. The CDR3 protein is CASSAGQGAPNTEAFF. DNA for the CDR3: TGCGCCAGCAGCGCGGGACAGGGCGCGCCGAACACTGAAGCTTTCTTT.

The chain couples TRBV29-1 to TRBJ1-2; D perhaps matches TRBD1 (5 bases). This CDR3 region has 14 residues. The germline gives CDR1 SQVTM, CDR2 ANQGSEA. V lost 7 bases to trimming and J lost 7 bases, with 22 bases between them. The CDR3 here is CSAAPRREAGGYTF. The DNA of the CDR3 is TGCAGCGCCGCCCCTCGCAGGGAGGCAGGTGGCTACACCTTC.

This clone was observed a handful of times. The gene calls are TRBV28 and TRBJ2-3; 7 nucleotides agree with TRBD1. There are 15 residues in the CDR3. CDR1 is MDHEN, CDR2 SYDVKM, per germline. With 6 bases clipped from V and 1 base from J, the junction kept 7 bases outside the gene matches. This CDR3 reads CASRKGALRTDTQYF. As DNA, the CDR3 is TGTGCCAGCAGGAAGGGGGCTCTTCGCACAGATACGCAGTATTTT.

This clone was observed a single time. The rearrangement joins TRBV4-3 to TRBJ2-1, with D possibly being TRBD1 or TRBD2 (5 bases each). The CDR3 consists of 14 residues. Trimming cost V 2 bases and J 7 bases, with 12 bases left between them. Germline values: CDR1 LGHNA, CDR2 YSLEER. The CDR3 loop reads CASSQSGTRNEQFF. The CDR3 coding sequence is TGCGCCAGCAGCCAATCCGGGACGCGGAATGAGCAGTTCTTC.

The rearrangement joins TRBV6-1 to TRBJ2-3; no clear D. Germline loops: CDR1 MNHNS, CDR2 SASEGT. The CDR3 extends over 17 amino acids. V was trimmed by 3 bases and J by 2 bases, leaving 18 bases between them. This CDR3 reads CASSDLQISAYTDTQYF. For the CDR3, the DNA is TGTGCCAGCAGTGACCTACAAATCTCAGCGTACACAGATACGCAGTATTTT.

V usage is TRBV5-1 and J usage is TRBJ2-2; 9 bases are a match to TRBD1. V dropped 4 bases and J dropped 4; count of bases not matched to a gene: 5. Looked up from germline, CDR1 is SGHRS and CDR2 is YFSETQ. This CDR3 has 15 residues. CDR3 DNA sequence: TGCGCCAGCAGCACGGGACAGGGAAGCACCGGGGAGCTGTTTTTT. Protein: CASSTGQGSTGELFF.

CDR3: CASSSRLARYEQYF. CDR3 DNA: TGTGCCAGCAGCTCCAGACTAGCTAGGTACGAGCAGTACTTC. V is TRBV7-2 and J is TRBJ2-7; TRBD2 agrees at 7 bases. Germline V gives CDR1 SGHTA, CDR2 FQGNSA. The V and J ends lost 4 bases and 4 bases, in that order; junction bases with no gene match: 7. The CDR3 extends over 14 amino acids.

The CDR3 loop is CASSLGAPGELFF. The CDR3, as DNA: TGCGCCAGCAGCTTGGGTGCCCCCGGGGAGCTGTTTTTT. The chain recombines TRBV5-1 with TRBJ2-2; no clear D gene. V was clipped by 0 bases and J by 6 bases, with 6 bases between them. Germline assignment: CDR1 SGHRS and CDR2 YFSETQ. This CDR3 has 13 residues.

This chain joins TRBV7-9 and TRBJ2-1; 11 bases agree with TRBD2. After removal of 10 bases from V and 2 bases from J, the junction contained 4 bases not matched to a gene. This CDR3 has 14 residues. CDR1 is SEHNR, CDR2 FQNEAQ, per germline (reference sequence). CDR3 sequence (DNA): TGTGCCATCGAGACTAGCGGGGCCTACAATGAGCAGTTCTTC. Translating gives CAIETSGAYNEQFF.